This TCR beta chain was observed in a study of cytomegalovirus exposure and HLA in healthy donors. In this sample, this clone turned up a few times. Its antigen is currently unknown. Method: immunoSEQ multiplex PCR; TCRdb's copy keeps in-frame clones and lacks some. This sample has about 82,000 clones, with more than 85% found just once. Study outcomes and limitations: Testing in vitro showed a few CMV-associated chains specific for CMV antigens. Many donors shared some public TCRs, even though most TCR sequences were rare. Later, an analysis found that TCR clusters from the first cohort tended to co-occur in the 130 or so validation repertoires. With high specificity and sensitivity, the classifier reportedly diagnosed cytomegalovirus status.

CDR3 length equals 16 residues. The germline gives CDR1 SGHVS, CDR2 FQNEAQ. Trimming took 4 bases from V and 0 from J, leaving 12 bases between them. The receptor was derived from a man aged 18 to 35 in good health and CMV-seronegative. The J gene is TRBJ2-2, the V gene TRBV7-8; D may be TRBD2 (5 bases). Sequencing input: PBMCs. The DNA for the CDR3 is TGTGCCAGCAGCTACGGCGGCGGGTCGAACACCGGGGAGCTGTTTTTT. This translates into CASSYGGGSNTGELFF.